This T cell receptor (beta chain) derives from a study of T cells in Graves' hyperthyroidism and ophthalmopathy. The study, taken as a whole, reports: Also found in blood were most expanded thyroid clonotypes above 0.001.

In germline, CDR1 is ENHRY, CDR2 SYGVKD. The CDR3 length is 14 residues. Trimming shortened V by 2 bases and J by 6 bases, and 10 bases separated the two germline ends. Regions amplified from RNA transcripts were the TCR beta CDR3 regions. When the TCR CDR3 underwent first-round RT-PCR, the HTBI primer set was used. Each CDR3 protein gets one entry after TCRdb re-called the multiplex PCR reads with MiXCR. The sample includes more than 300,000 distinct CDR3 sequences, about 15% seen only once; the top ten take about 20%. This clonotype was seen a few times. Its cognate antigen is unknown. Material: blood. The receptor's source is a woman between 25 and 40 years old with Graves' ophthalmopathy. The V gene is TRBV10-3, the J gene TRBJ1-4, with D possibly being TRBD1 (6 bases). The CDR3, as DNA: TGTGCCATCAGTGAGACAGGGCGGGATGAAAAACTGTTTTTT. Residues: CAISETGRDEKLFF.